A single sample gave rise to the 22 T cell receptor beta chains below, sequenced in a study of vaccination and CD4 T cells after COVID-19. No antigen has been assigned to these receptors. Documented treatment: approximately nine-day PBMC culture with coronavirus spike peptide pools or control peptides (ViraFEST assay). Unexposed donor CD4+ T cells predated the COVID-19 pandemic, collected 2011-2018. Scientists ran DNA taken from cultured CD4+ T cells through the Oncomine TCR Beta short-read assay for sequencing. MiXCR, run by TCRdb on the PCR reads, gives a single entry per CDR3 protein. Counted here are about 7,500 distinct CDR3 sequences, about 47% occurring once; the ten biggest clones make up about 15%. The specimen sequenced was CD4+ T cells from blood, cultured in vitro. The receptors come from a human donor in good health.

The chain has TRBV12-3 or TRBV12-4 and TRBJ2-7; TRBD1 agrees at 9 bases. J lost 4 bases, V lost 4 bases, and 8 bases had no gene match. The CDR3 consists of 15 residues. DNA of the CDR3: TGTGCCAGCAGTTCAGTGGGACAGGGTAGGTACGAGCAGTACTTC. Amino acid sequence: CASSSVGQGRYEQYF.

J is TRBJ1-1 and V is TRBV27; D call uncertain. Trimming shortened V by 6 bases and J by 1 base, and 6 bases separated the two germline ends. The germline CDR1 and CDR2 sequences are MNHEY and SMNVEV (reference sequence). The CDR3 totals 12 residues. CDR3 sequence (DNA): TGTGCCAGCAGACAAGAGAACACTGAAGCTTTCTTT. Its translation is CASRQENTEAFF.

The chain links TRBV12-3 or TRBV12-4 to TRBJ2-2; D perhaps matches TRBD1 (6 bases). V lost 6 bases to trimming and J lost 1 base, with 12 bases between them. The CDR3 sequence is 15 residues long. CDR3 sequence: CASRIGTQNTGELFF. CDR3 coding DNA: TGTGCCAGCAGGATCGGGACACAGAACACCGGGGAGCTGTTTTTT.

The J gene is TRBJ1-5, the V gene TRBV6-1, with 7 positions matching TRBD1. CDR3 size: 13 residues. V shed 6 bases, J shed 8 bases, and the junction held 7 bases outside the gene matches. The V gene's germline CDR1 is MNHNS and CDR2 SASEGT. CDR3 residues: CASRETGFEPQHF. In nucleotides, the CDR3 is TGTGCCAGCAGAGAGACAGGGTTCGAGCCCCAGCATTTT.

The genes are TRBV6-5 and TRBJ1-2; possible D gene TRBD1, 6 bases. Trimming removed 2 bases at V and 6 bases at J, with 13 bases between. The CDR3 runs 14 residues. CDR1 and CDR2 from the germline V gene are MNHEY and SVGAGI. CDR3 sequence: CASSYRQGRNGYTF. The DNA for the CDR3 is TGTGCCAGCAGTTACCGGCAGGGGAGAAATGGCTACACCTTC.

This clonotype was seen a handful of times. The chain's CDR3 is CASTTGFQPQHF. The CDR3 DNA reads TGTGCCAGCACGACAGGGTTTCAGCCCCAGCATTTT. V is TRBV27 and J is TRBJ1-5; 7 bases fit TRBD1. Germline V gene sequence: CDR1 MNHEY, CDR2 SMNVEV (reference sequence). The V segment lost 7 bases and the J segment 6 bases; nucleotides outside the gene matches: 3. There are 12 residues in the CDR3.

For this clonotype: The junction does not match germline at one end; this may be a read error. The rearrangement joins TRBV24-1 to TRBJ2-6, with D possibly matching TRBD2 (5 bases). The CDR3 loop spans 16 amino acids. Germline CDR1 and CDR2: KGHDR and SFDVKD. The CDR3 sequence: CAISDSGISGANVLTF. The DNA for the CDR3 is TGTGCCATCAGTGATTCGGGGATCTCTGGGGCCAACGTCCTGACTTTC.

The J gene is TRBJ2-3, the V gene TRBV11-1, with D perhaps matching TRBD2 (7 bases). The CDR3 sequence is 16 residues long. V dropped 5 bases and J dropped 0 bases, with 15 bases sitting between them. Germline V gene data show CDR1 as SGHAT and CDR2 as FQDESV (reference sequence). Here the CDR3 reads CASSAWAGASTDTQYF. The CDR3 DNA reads as TGTGCCAGCAGCGCCTGGGCGGGGGCGAGCACAGATACGCAGTATTTT.

The rearrangement uses TRBV18 and TRBJ2-2; no clear D. Germline assignment: CDR1 KGHSH and CDR2 LQKENI. With 4 bases removed from V and 4 bases from J, the gap between germline ends came to 4 bases. The CDR3 spans 12 residues. The CDR3 spells CASSQGTGELFF. CDR3 bases: TGTGCCAGCTCACAGGGCACCGGGGAGCTGTTTTTT.

In its sample, this clonotype is medium-sized (0.01 to 0.1%). The chain links TRBV19 to TRBJ1-2; TRBD1 matches 9 bases. CDR1 and CDR2 from the germline V gene are LNHDA and SQIVND (reference sequence). V shed 3 bases, J shed 4 bases, and the junction held 12 bases outside the gene matches. The CDR3 has 17 amino acids. CDR3 region: CASSIPGQGIFFYGYTF. For the CDR3, the DNA is TGTGCCAGTAGTATTCCGGGACAGGGAATCTTCTTCTATGGCTACACCTTC.

J is TRBJ1-1 and V is TRBV5-1; D uncertain. The V gene lost 4 bases and the J gene lost 4 bases, with 14 bases spanning the gap. CDR1 and CDR2 (germline): SGHRS, YFSETQ. This CDR3 spans 14 amino acids. This CDR3 reads CASSVVGSGTEAFF. In DNA, the CDR3 is TGCGCCAGCAGCGTGGTGGGTAGTGGCACTGAAGCTTTCTTT.

V gene TRBV7-9 combines with J gene TRBJ1-4; 9 bases agree with TRBD1. The length of the CDR3 is 14 residues. Germline-derived CDR1 and CDR2 are SEHNR and FQNEAQ (reference sequence). Trimming at V came to 5 bases and at J to 8 bases, leaving 6 bases not matched to a gene. In DNA form, the CDR3 reads TGTGCCAGCAGCAGGGGGACAGGGTGGGAAAAACTGTTTTTT. It specifies CASSRGTGWEKLFF. Full variable domain (outside the CDR3, taken from reference TRBV7-9 and TRBJ1-4): DTGVSQNPRHKITKRGQNVTFRCDPISEHNRLYWYRQTLGQGPEFLTYFQNEAQLEKSRLLSDRFSAERPKGSFSTLEIQRTEQGDSAMYLCASSRGTGWEKLFFGSGTQLSVL.

V usage is TRBV20-1 and J usage is TRBJ1-5; D gene unclear. This CDR3 has 13 amino acids. The V gene lost 6 bases and the J gene lost 7 bases, with 16 bases spanning the gap. Germline V gene lookup returns CDR1 DFQATT and CDR2 SNEGSKA (reference sequence). The CDR3 DNA reads TGCAGTGCACAAGAGGTCGGCGGCCAGCCCCAGCATTTT. This gives the protein CSAQEVGGQPQHF.

This clonotype was detected only once. The V call is TRBV12-3 or TRBV12-4, the J call TRBJ1-5, with D unclear. The CDR3 covers 14 residues. V was shortened by 2 bases and J by 4 bases, with 9 bases between the two germline ends. The CDR3 sequence: CASSLFTANQPQHF. The CDR3, as DNA: TGTGCCAGCAGTTTATTTACAGCGAATCAGCCCCAGCATTTT.

This clonotype was counted only a few times. The chain couples TRBV27 to TRBJ2-3; D is undetermined. Trimming removed 3 bases at V and 2 bases at J, with 21 bases between. The CDR3 runs to 18 residues. Germline values: CDR1 MNHEY, CDR2 SMNVEV (reference sequence). The CDR3 loop is CASSLSPEWTSLTDTQYF. DNA of the CDR3: TGTGCCAGCAGTTTGTCCCCCGAGTGGACCTCCCTCACAGATACGCAGTATTTT.

This clonotype was counted a few times. This chain uses TRBV6-1 with TRBJ2-4, with 10 nucleotides matching TRBD2. Germline V CDR1 and CDR2: MNHNS, SASEGT. With 5 bases clipped from V and 6 bases from J, the junction kept 7 bases outside the gene matches. The CDR3 is 15 residues long. CDR3 amino acids: CASSPGLATINIQYF. CDR3 nucleotides: TGTGCCAGCAGTCCGGGACTAGCGACTATAAACATTCAGTACTTC.

The rearrangement links TRBV7-2 to TRBJ2-2; the D gene is possibly TRBD2 (5 bases). Looked up from germline, CDR1 is SGHTA and CDR2 is FQGNSA. The V and J ends lost 4 bases and 3 bases respectively, with 18 bases between them. The CDR3 length is 17 residues. The CDR3, as DNA: TGTGCCAGCAGCTCCGTCGGGGTGGGAAGCCACACCGGGGAGCTGTTTTTT. It encodes CASSSVGVGSHTGELFF.

The rearrangement joins TRBV29-1 to TRBJ1-1; D is perhaps TRBD1 (6 bases). Trimming left V 8 bases short and J 0 bases short, with 16 bases between. CDR1 is SQVTM, CDR2 ANQGSEA, per germline. This CDR3 contains 14 residues. Written as DNA, the CDR3 is TGCAGCACCCTACCGGGACAACTGAACACTGAAGCTTTCTTT. This encodes CSTLPGQLNTEAFF.

The sample holds a few counts of this clonotype. This rearrangement joins TRBV20-1 to TRBJ1-1, with 8 nucleotides matching TRBD1. Germline CDR1 reads DFQATT; CDR2 reads SNEGSKA (reference sequence). The CDR3 is 12 amino acids. V was clipped by 6 bases and J by 11 bases; unmatched bases: 11. CDR3 coding DNA: TGCAGTGCCCCAGGACAGGGAATCGAGGCTTTCTTT. Protein product: CSAPGQGIEAFF.

V gene TRBV18 combines with J gene TRBJ2-7; the D gene is possibly TRBD1 (6 bases). The CDR3 runs to 14 residues. Trimming cost V 3 bases and J 2 bases, with 11 bases left between them. Per the germline V gene, CDR1 is KGHSH and CDR2 is LQKENI. This CDR3 is CASSPRQGTYEQYF. The CDR3 DNA is TGTGCCAGCTCACCTCGCCAGGGGACCTACGAGCAGTACTTC.

This CDR3 reads CASSSGQGRRGYTF. DNA for the CDR3: TGTGCCAGCTCCTCGGGACAGGGAAGGAGAGGCTACACCTTC. The rearrangement uses TRBV6-1 and TRBJ1-2, with 9 positions matching TRBD1. The CDR3 spans 14 residues. The V gene end was trimmed by 8 bases and the J gene end by 8 bases; junction bases not matched to a gene: 12. CDR1 is MNHNS, CDR2 SASEGT, per germline.

The chain couples TRBV27 to TRBJ1-1; the D is unclear. Germline V gene lookup returns CDR1 MNHEY and CDR2 SMNVEV (reference sequence). CDR3 length: 14 amino acids. V shed 2 bases and J shed 3 bases, with 10 bases lying between them. The CDR3 DNA reads as TGTGCCAGCAGTTTAACGGTTAGGTACACTGAAGCTTTCTTT. It is translated as CASSLTVRYTEAFF.